This is a list of T cell receptor beta chains from one sample in a study of cytomegalovirus exposure and HLA in healthy donors. Repertoires were generated with immunoSEQ multiplex PCR, while TCRdb's copy carries only in-frame clones and drops some. The sample consists of 170,000 or so clones, just under 80% of them appearing once. The specimen sequenced was PBMCs. The origin of the receptors is a woman aged 45-60 years in good health and CMV-seropositive. Both conserved end residues are part of each CDR3. D genes are given only for firm matches. Only some rows state a clone size, as once, few, many or a class for expanded clones.

clone size | D gene | J gene | V gene | CDR3 DNA | CDR3 protein
NA | TRBD1 | TRBJ1-2 | TRBV11-2 | TGTGCCAGCAGGTCTCTCAGGGGGGCAGGTGGCTACACCTTC | CASRSLRGAGGYTF
NA | TRBD2 | TRBJ2-1 | TRBV7-3 | TGTGCCAGCAGCCCCGGGACTAGCAAAGCAGCTTCCTACAATGAGCAGTTCTTC | CASSPGTSKAASYNEQFF
NA | NA | TRBJ1-2 | TRBV7-8 | TGTGCCAGCAGCTCCCCCGGAGGGACCAACTATGGCTACACCTTC | CASSSPGGTNYGYTF
NA | NA | TRBJ2-3 | TRBV5-1 | TGCGCCAGCAGCTTGGAGACTAGCACAGATACGCAGTATTTT | CASSLETSTDTQYF
NA | NA | TRBJ1-1 | TRBV7-2 | TGTGCCAGCAGCTCACAGGGTGGAAAAACTGAAGCTTTCTTT | CASSSQGGKTEAFF
NA | NA | TRBJ1-5 | TRBV19 | TGTGCCAGCTTGCCCAGGGTAGGGGGTCAGCCCCAGCATTTT | CASLPRVGGQPQHF
NA | NA | TRBJ2-1 | TRBV4-1 | TGCGCCAGCAGCCAAGAAGGACATATCTACAATGAGCAGTTCTTC | CASSQEGHIYNEQFF
few | NA | TRBJ2-7 | TRBV27 | TGTGCCAGCGGAGTGACCTACGAGCAGTACTTC | CASGVTYEQYF
NA | NA | TRBJ1-2 | TRBV12-5 | TGTGCTAGTGGTTTGAGGCAGGGCGGTGGCTACACCTTC | CASGLRQGGGYTF
NA | NA | TRBJ1-1 | TRBV6-1 | TGTGCCAGAAAGGGAAGACAGAGATTGAACACTGAAGCTTTCTTT | CARKGRQRLNTEAFF
few | NA | TRBJ1-1 | TRBV4-1 | TGCGCCAGCAGCCTTACAACCGGGACTACTAACACTGAAGCTTTCTTT | CASSLTTGTTNTEAFF
NA | NA | TRBJ1-2 | TRBV6-6 | TGTGCCAGCAGTTACTCATCCTCAGCGGGTGGCTACACCTTC | CASSYSSSAGGYTF
NA | NA | TRBJ2-5 | TRBV9 | TGTGCCAGCAGCCTGGGAAGGGGACAAGAGACCCAGTACTTC | CASSLGRGQETQYF
NA | TRBD1 | TRBJ2-3 | TRBV18 | TGTGCCAGCTCACCATTAACAGGGGTTAGCACAGATACGCAGTATTTT | CASSPLTGVSTDTQYF
once | NA | TRBJ1-1 | TRBV9 | TGTGCCAGCAGCGAAGTGGGGGGTGAAGCTTTCTTT | CASSEVGGEAFF
NA | TRBD1 | TRBJ2-7 | TRBV13 | TGTGCCAGCAGCCCGGACAGGGGGGTTGAGAAGCAGTACTTC | CASSPDRGVEKQYF
NA | NA | TRBJ1-4 | TRBV12-5 | TGTGCTAGTGGGGAGGGCGCGACCTCCCGAAAACTGTTTTTT | CASGEGATSRKLFF
NA | NA | TRBJ1-2 | TRBV5-1 | TGCGCCAGCAGCTTGTACAGCCAGGACTATGGCTACACCTTC | CASSLYSQDYGYTF
NA | NA | TRBJ2-7 | TRBV4-1 | TGCGCCAGCAGCCAAACGGTTTCCTACGAGCAGTACTTC | CASSQTVSYEQYF
NA | NA | TRBJ1-2 | TRBV5-5 | TGTGCCAGCAGCTCCTATGTATCGGGTATAGATGGCTACACCTTC | CASSSYVSGIDGYTF
NA | TRBD2 | TRBJ2-7 | TRBV7-9 | TGTGCCAGCAGCCAAAGAATTACTAGCGGGAACTACGAGCAGTACTTC | CASSQRITSGNYEQYF
NA | NA | TRBJ1-3 | TRBV18 | TGTGCCAGCTCATCCGGCTCTGGAAACACCATATATTTT | CASSSGSGNTIYF
NA | NA | TRBJ1-1 | TRBV9 | TGTGCCAGCAGCGTAGCTACCGGGGGGAACACTGAAGCTTTCTTT | CASSVATGGNTEAFF
NA | TRBD1 | TRBJ1-1 | TRBV18 | TGTGCCAGCTCACTCGGACAGGGGGACACTGAAGCTTTCTTT | CASSLGQGDTEAFF
NA | NA | TRBJ2-7 | TRBV11-2 | TGTGCCAGCAGCTCTGGGCCCCGGCAGTACTTC | CASSSGPRQYF
NA | TRBD2 | TRBJ2-2 | TRBV9 | TGTGCCAGCAGCTCGGCGGGGGAGCGTGGCACCGGGGAGCTGTTTTTT | CASSSAGERGTGELFF
NA | NA | TRBJ1-2 | TRBV18 | TGTGCCAGCTCCCTAGGAACGGAGAACTATGGCTACACCTTC | CASSLGTENYGYTF
NA | NA | TRBJ1-2 | TRBV4-1 | TGCGCCAGCAGCCAAGGGGGGGAGCCCTATGGCTACACCTTC | CASSQGGEPYGYTF
NA | NA | TRBJ2-7 | TRBV5-6 | TGTGCCAGCAGCGAACAGGGGCGCGGGACCTACGAGCAGTACTTC | CASSEQGRGTYEQYF